This T cell receptor (beta chain) was obtained from a study of OX40 agonist ivuxolimab in advanced cancers. Study conclusions and caveats: Expanded clones were, on average, more numerous among CD8+ T cells than CD4+. By week 6 at 0.1 to 3.0 mg/kg, blood CD4+ and CD8+ T cells had expanded clonally.

V lost 5 bases and J lost 5, with 15 bases in between. There are 14 residues in the CDR3. Germline V CDR1 and CDR2: KGHSH, LQKENI. In its sample, this clone was seen once. Its antigen is not identified. The data were produced by immunoSEQ multiplex PCR, yet TCRdb's version contains in-frame clones alone and is incomplete. In the table there are under 85,000 clones, around nine tenths of which are singletons. This receptor was taken from an adult with an advanced solid tumor such as melanoma, head and neck, liver or kidney cancer. The gene calls are TRBV18 and TRBJ2-5; a possible D gene is TRBD2 (5 bases). The starting material was CD4+ or CD8+ T cells sorted from blood, obtained in a trial of the OX40 agonist ivuxolimab. Here the CDR3 DNA reads TGTGCCAGCTCAAACCGGGGAAAGGATGAGACCCAGTACTTC. Residues: CASSNRGKDETQYF. Filled out from reference TRBV18 and TRBJ2-5, the complete variable domain reads NAGVMQNPRHLVRRRGQEARLRCSPMKGHSHVYWYRQLPEEGLKFMVYLQKENIIDESGMPKERFSAEFPKEGPSILRIQQVVRGDSAAYFCASSNRGKDETQYFGPGTRLLVL.